The clone carrying this TCR beta chain is a singleton in its sample. The sample comes from a study of blood T cell repertoires in COVID-19. Study background: Sites across the United States, Italy and Spain contributed samples from acute and convalescent COVID-19. T cells, B-cell-depleted T cells, or PBMCs supplied cDNA or gDNA.

As processed by the authors: Using reference gene primer amplification, nucleated cell counts were estimated. TCRdb's table, derived via immunoSEQ multiplex PCR, lists solely in-frame clones and lacks some. V and J calls and clone size are copied from that table; D and trimming were computed from the DNA. The table has around 23,000 clones, about 72% seen once; the top ten hold about 40%. Germline CDR1 is SGHTA and CDR2 is FQGNSA. The CDR3 has 14 amino acids. The ends lost 5 bases at V and 3 bases at J; junction bases unmatched: 5. The chain employs TRBV7-2 and TRBJ2-7, with 9 bases matching TRBD1. Sequenced material: peripheral blood. The source of this sequence is a woman of 80 years or more with acute or convalescent COVID-19. The CDR3 is CASSPRDRVYEQYF. In DNA form, the CDR3 reads TGTGCCAGCAGCCCCCGGGACAGGGTCTACGAGCAGTACTTC.